This entry lists 18 T cell receptor beta chains sequenced from one sample in a study of STAT5B mutations in CD4+ large granular lymphocyte leukemia. Measured with immunoSEQ multiplex PCR; TCRdb has only the in-frame clones, and not every one. The sample records some 30,000 clones, about 78% being singletons. Material for sequencing was CD4+ T cells from blood buffy coats. Every receptor here comes from a human donor in good health.

V usage is TRBV6-5 and J usage is TRBJ1-1; 8 nucleotides line up with TRBD1. Germline trimming cut 6 bases from V and 3 bases from J; bases unmatched to any gene: 6. CDR1 is MNHEY, CDR2 SVGAGI, per germline. The CDR3 is 14 residues long. For the CDR3, the DNA is TGTGCCAGCAGAAAAACAGGGGGACACACTGAAGCTTTCTTT. Protein product: CASRKTGGHTEAFF.

V and J are TRBV6-5 and TRBJ2-7, with 8 bases fitting TRBD1. The germline V gene encodes CDR1 MNHEY and CDR2 SVGAGI. This CDR3 has 14 residues. V lost 6 bases, J lost 3 bases, and 7 bases stayed unmatched. The CDR3 region has the DNA TGTGCCAGCAGACTGACAGGGGACGTCTACGAGCAGTACTTC. Encoded protein: CASRLTGDVYEQYF.

For the CDR3, the DNA is TGTGCCAGCTCACCACAAGACAGCTCGAACACCGGGGAGCTGTTTTTT. Amino acid sequence: CASSPQDSSNTGELFF. The chain combines TRBV18 with TRBJ2-2, with a weak D call TRBD1 (5 bases). Deletions cut 1 base from V and 0 bases from J, with 9 bases between. The CDR3 runs to 16 residues. CDR1 and CDR2 (germline): KGHSH, LQKENI.

The genes are TRBV11-2 and TRBJ2-1, with TRBD2 as a possible D gene (6 bases). CDR1 SGHAT and CDR2 FQNNGV come from the germline V gene. The CDR3 is made up of 18 amino acids. V lost 0 bases, J lost 2 bases, and 17 bases lay in between. CDR3 residues: CASSLDWRASVPYNEQFF. CDR3 nucleotide sequence: TGTGCCAGCAGCTTAGATTGGAGGGCTAGCGTCCCCTACAATGAGCAGTTCTTC.

The chain recombines TRBV11-2 with TRBJ2-2; 11 nucleotides match TRBD2. Germline CDR1 reads SGHAT; CDR2 reads FQNNGV. The CDR3 length is 17 residues. V was clipped by 5 bases and J by 5 bases; unmatched bases: 10. The CDR3 sequence: CASSLRVAGGGTGELFF. In DNA, the CDR3 is TGTGCCAGCAGCCTTCGGGTAGCGGGAGGGGGGACCGGGGAGCTGTTTTTT. The variable domain in full, with the rest retrieved from reference TRBV11-2 and TRBJ2-2, is EAGVAQSPRYKIIEKRQSVAFWCNPISGHATLYWYQQILGQGPKLLIQFQNNGVVDDSQLPKDRFSAERLKGVDSTLKIQPAKLEDSAVYLCASSLRVAGGGTGELFFGEGSRLTVL.

The CDR3 region is CASSYQENTEAFF. The CDR3, as DNA: TGTGCCAGCAGTTACCAGGAGAACACTGAAGCTTTCTTT. V and J are TRBV6-5 and TRBJ1-1; D remains ambiguous. Germline assignment: CDR1 MNHEY and CDR2 SVGAGI. The V end was cut by 2 bases, the J end by 1 base, with 5 bases between. The CDR3 has 13 residues.

In the case of this clone: The junction shows a germline mismatch at one end, possibly a read error. This sequence joins TRBV5-5 and TRBJ1-5; D is unresolved. CDR3 length: 16 amino acids. The germline gives CDR1 SGHKS, CDR2 YYEKEE (reference sequence). CDR3: CVSSPGDTYSNQPQHF. The CDR3 nucleotides read TGTGTCAGCAGCCCGGGAGACACTTATAGCAATCAGCCCCAGCATTTT.

The rearrangement uses TRBV11-2 and TRBJ1-2; TRBD1 matches 10 bases. The CDR3 totals 14 residues. V dropped 4 bases and J dropped 8; count of bases not matched to a gene: 7. Germline-derived CDR1 and CDR2 are SGHAT and FQNNGV. CDR3 protein: CASSSGTGERGYTF. In DNA form, the CDR3 reads TGTGCCAGCAGCTCCGGGACAGGGGAAAGAGGCTACACCTTC.

This chain joins TRBV9 and TRBJ2-7; TRBD2 matches 8 bases. Germline V CDR1 and CDR2: SGDLS, YYNGEE. V trimming: 2 bases; J trimming: 6 bases; junction bases outside the gene matches: 7. This CDR3 spans 14 amino acids. CDR3 protein: CASSVSGTSSEQYF. Written as DNA, the CDR3 is TGTGCCAGCAGCGTCTCCGGGACTAGTAGCGAGCAGTACTTC.

The V and J genes are TRBV27 and TRBJ2-5; 8 bases align to TRBD1. CDR1 is MNHEY and CDR2 is SMNVEV in the germline V gene (reference sequence). This CDR3 comprises 15 residues. The V and J ends lost 4 bases and 5 bases, in that order; junction bases with no gene match: 9. The CDR3 sequence is CASSSGQGRSETQYF. The CDR3, as DNA: TGTGCCAGCAGTTCCGGACAGGGAAGAAGCGAGACCCAGTACTTC.

The V and J genes are TRBV7-2 and TRBJ2-4, with D possibly matching TRBD2 (5 bases). The length of the CDR3 is 15 residues. Per the germline V gene, CDR1 is SGHTA and CDR2 is FQGNSA. The V and J ends lost 2 bases and 2 bases respectively, with 10 bases between them. The CDR3 nucleotides read TGTGCCAGCAGCTTATCGGGATTCACCAAAAACATTCAGTACTTC. Protein sequence: CASSLSGFTKNIQYF.

The J gene is TRBJ2-1, the V gene TRBV6-1; weak D call: TRBD1 (5 bases). The CDR3 covers 17 residues. Germline-derived CDR1 and CDR2 are MNHNS and SASEGT. V gave up 2 bases and J gave up 0 bases, with 14 bases separating them. Written as DNA, the CDR3 is TGTGCCAGCAGTGAATTCTGGACACCAAGCTCCTACAATGAGCAGTTCTTC. It encodes CASSEFWTPSSYNEQFF.

The chain joins TRBV10-2 to TRBJ1-2; weak D call: TRBD1 (6 bases). The CDR3 is 14 residues long. The germline V gene has CDR1 WSHSY and CDR2 SAAADI. V shed 2 bases and J shed 5 bases, with 12 bases lying between them. CDR3 coding DNA: TGCGCCAGCAGTGAGCGGACAGAGATATATGGCTACACCTTC. This gives the protein CASSERTEIYGYTF.

The chain employs TRBV10-3 and TRBJ2-6; 12 bases agree with TRBD2. From germline, CDR1 is ENHRY and CDR2 SYGVKD. Trimming cost V 6 bases and J 4 bases; bases outside gene matches: 10. This CDR3 region has 18 residues. CDR3 bases: TGTGCCATCAGGGTTGAACTAGCGGGGGGCCCCGGGGCCAACGTCCTGACTTTC. It translates to CAIRVELAGGPGANVLTF.

This clone showed up just once. The chain joins TRBV27 to TRBJ1-2, with D maybe TRBD1 (5 bases). Germline lookup yields CDR1 MNHEY and CDR2 SMNVEV (reference sequence). The CDR3 sequence is 15 residues long. V was shortened by 3 bases and J by 4 bases, with 15 bases between the two germline ends. The CDR3 loop is CASSLVAGKGYGYTF. DNA for the CDR3: TGTGCCAGCAGTTTGGTGGCAGGGAAAGGCTATGGCTACACCTTC.

The chain couples TRBV30 to TRBJ2-5; D gene unclear. There are 11 residues in the CDR3. CDR1 and CDR2 from the germline V gene are GTSNPN and SVGIG (reference sequence). V dropped 1 base and J dropped 5 bases, with 5 bases sitting between them. CDR3: CAWSDGETQYF. The CDR3 region has the DNA TGTGCCTGGAGTGATGGGGAGACCCAGTACTTC.

J is TRBJ1-2 and V is TRBV27; possible D gene TRBD1, 5 bases. The germline V and J ends were trimmed by 6 bases and 8 bases, with 16 bases remaining between them. CDR3 size: 13 residues. Germline V gene data show CDR1 as MNHEY and CDR2 as SMNVEV (reference sequence). This chain's CDR3 is CASRVHREGGYTF. The CDR3 DNA reads as TGTGCCAGCAGGGTACATAGAGAGGGGGGCTACACCTTC.

Comments on this clone: A read error may account for a junction end that differs from germline. The chain joins TRBV6-6 to TRBJ2-7; D is perhaps TRBD2 (5 bases). The CDR3 length is 12 residues. CDR1 and CDR2 (germline): MNHNY, SVGAGI (reference sequence). CDR3 sequence reads: CAISPGNYEQYF. The CDR3 coding sequence is TGTGCCATCAGTCCGGGGAACTACGAGCAGTACTTC.